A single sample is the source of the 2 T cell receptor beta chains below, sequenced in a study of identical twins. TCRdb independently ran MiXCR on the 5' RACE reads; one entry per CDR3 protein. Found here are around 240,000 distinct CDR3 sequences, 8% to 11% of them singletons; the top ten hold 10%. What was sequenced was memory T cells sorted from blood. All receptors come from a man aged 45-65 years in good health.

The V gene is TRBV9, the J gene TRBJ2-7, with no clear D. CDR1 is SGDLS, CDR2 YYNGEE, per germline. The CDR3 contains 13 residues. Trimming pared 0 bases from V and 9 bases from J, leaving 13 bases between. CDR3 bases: TGTGCCAGCAGCGTAGGTGAGTCAACCGTGCAGTACTTC. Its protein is CASSVGESTVQYF.

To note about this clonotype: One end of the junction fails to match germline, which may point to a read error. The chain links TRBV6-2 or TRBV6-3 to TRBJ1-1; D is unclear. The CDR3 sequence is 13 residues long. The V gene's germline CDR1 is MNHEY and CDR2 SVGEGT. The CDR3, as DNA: TGTGCCAGCAGTGACACCTTGAACACCGAAGCTTTCTTT. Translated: CASSDTLNTEAFF.